These T cell receptor beta chains were read from a single sample in a study of T-cell memory formation after mild COVID-19. TCRdb analysed the 5' RACE reads with MiXCR anew, one entry per CDR3 protein. The sample shows under 450,000 distinct CDR3 sequences, 23% of them seen only once. Sequencing used PBMCs or a T cell subset sorted from them (not recorded which). These receptors all come from an adult woman who had mild COVID-19 (a few samples of this study predate the infection). Cell type and time point are not known. Both conserved end residues are part of each CDR3.

len	v_gene	j_gene	CDR3aa
14	TRBV15	TRBJ2-1	CATSRALSDNEQFF
15	TRBV7-2	TRBJ2-7	CASSGAGTGRHEQYF
15	TRBV25-1	TRBJ1-1	CASSESLGPDTEAFF
18	TRBV4-3	TRBJ2-7	CASSQEGGATSHPYEQYF
15	TRBV7-9	TRBJ2-1	CASSTKREGPNEQFF
14	TRBV3-1	TRBJ2-2	CASSKGLVGGELFF
13	TRBV7-2	TRBJ2-7	CASSPGLAQEQYF
15	TRBV6-5	TRBJ2-6	CASSGDISGANVLTF
12	TRBV7-9	TRBJ1-5	CASSLADRAKHF
15	TRBV10-3	TRBJ2-7	CAISESTGQNYEQYF
17	TRBV5-5	TRBJ2-1	CASSPHLSGGAFNEQFF
16	TRBV18	TRBJ2-5	CASSQGLALRGETQYF
13	TRBV29-1	TRBJ2-3	CSVDTGGTDTQYF
16	TRBV12-3/TRBV12-4	TRBJ1-5	CATSPRGLVGNQPQHF
15	TRBV7-9	TRBJ2-7	CASRGTVGFPYEQYF
15	TRBV9	TRBJ1-2	CASSNRGGMFYGYTF
18	TRBV24-1	TRBJ2-6	CATSDFGTGGSGANVLTF
15	TRBV5-1	TRBJ2-2	CASSLVTGGTGELFF
15	TRBV4-2	TRBJ1-4	CASSQEGQGGEKLFF
14	TRBV7-8	TRBJ2-1	CASSFQYFYNEQFF
15	TRBV18	TRBJ2-1	CASSPPGTRYNEQFF
15	TRBV3-1	TRBJ1-3	CASSQEAGAGNTIYF
13	TRBV19	TRBJ2-1	CASVPGDGNEQFF
21	TRBV7-2	TRBJ2-1	CASSFTPPGLAGGSSYNEQFF
11	TRBV20-1	TRBJ1-1	CSSPGNTEAFF
15	TRBV12-3/TRBV12-4	TRBJ1-2	CASSPGQGGNYGYTF
15	TRBV29-1	TRBJ1-2	CSVGDLTASNYGYTF
16	TRBV3-1	TRBJ2-7	CASSLPGLAGTYEQYF
14	TRBV4-1	TRBJ1-5	CASSPGFFDQPQHF
14	TRBV14	TRBJ2-1	CASSQDVSGAGQFF
16	TRBV7-3	TRBJ2-1	CASSLSPASGSHEQFF
15	TRBV11-2	TRBJ2-1	CASSLDGLAGGEQFF
12	TRBV29-1	TRBJ1-1	CSVESQGTEAFF
11	TRBV7-9	TRBJ1-1	CASSLDPPLVF
15	TRBV2	TRBJ2-5	CASKGTSGNFVTQYF
14	TRBV29-1	TRBJ1-5	CSVAQGLSNQPQHF
16	TRBV5-4	TRBJ2-7	CASSSFTSGSAYEQYF
15	TRBV20-1	TRBJ2-7	CSAPELRDRLYEQYF
14	TRBV12-3/TRBV12-4	TRBJ1-3	CASRGGRSGNTIYF
12	TRBV7-2	TRBJ2-7	CASSRDRVEQYF
11	TRBV19	TRBJ1-2	CASSTGSSYTF
14	TRBV20-1	TRBJ2-7	CSARVPGESLSEYF
14	TRBV7-9	TRBJ2-7	CASSLGQEYYEQYF
16	TRBV7-6	TRBJ1-4	CASSPTRTGHNEKLFF
19	TRBV18	TRBJ2-5	CASSPASGVLVGGQETQYF
14	TRBV5-1	TRBJ2-7	CASSFRGRPYEQYF
11	TRBV29-1	TRBJ2-7	CSVETAYEQYF